A selection of T cell receptor beta chains follows, all from one sample in a study of blood T cells in healthy people across ages. TCRdb used MiXCR to reprocess the 5' RACE reads, holding one entry per CDR3 protein. This repertoire shows under 800,000 distinct CDR3 sequences, roughly 41% found once; its top ten account for more than 20%. The sample taken for sequencing was blood. The receptors were sampled from a woman aged 55-75 years in good health. CDR3s include the opening cysteine and the closing phenylalanine or tryptophan. D genes are given only for firm matches. Rows may omit the clone size; those that give it use once, few, many or a size class.

TRBD2	TRBV12-3/TRBV12-4	TRBJ2-3	few	CASIPGLAGGGPDTQYF	TGTGCCAGCATTCCGGGACTAGCGGGGGGAGGTCCAGATACGCAGTATTTT
TRBD2	TRBV27	TRBJ2-7	.	CASSLWPTPGLGIEQYF	TGTGCCAGCAGTTTATGGCCAACCCCGGGACTAGGTATCGAGCAGTACTTC
.	TRBV5-1	TRBJ2-7	.	CASGLDGNSYEQYF	TGCGCCAGCGGCCTGGATGGGAACTCCTACGAGCAGTACTTC
.	TRBV5-1	TRBJ2-3	once	CASSLDNYSADTQYF	TGCGCCAGCAGCTTGGACAATTACAGTGCAGATACGCAGTATTTT
.	TRBV29-1	TRBJ2-5	.	CSVVLLETQYF	TGCAGCGTTGTACTCCTGGAGACCCAGTACTTC
.	TRBV28	TRBJ2-3	.	CASSLHGSSGTDTQYF	TGTGCCAGCAGTTTGCACGGATCTAGCGGCACAGATACGCAGTATTTT
TRBD1	TRBV18	TRBJ1-5	.	CASSPPGQGAHQPQHF	TGTGCCAGCTCACCACCAGGACAGGGGGCCCATCAGCCCCAGCATTTT
TRBD1	TRBV10-3	TRBJ2-6	.	CAISEPTGAGANVLTF	TGTGCCATCAGTGAGCCGACAGGGGCTGGGGCCAACGTCCTGACTTTC
.	TRBV4-3	TRBJ1-2	many	CASSQADLGGYTF	TGCGCCAGCAGCCAGGCCGACTTAGGCGGCTACACCTTC
.	TRBV10-3	TRBJ1-4	.	CAISDPGEKLFF	TGTGCCATCAGTGATCCGGGTGAAAAACTGTTTTTT
.	TRBV7-2	TRBJ2-6	.	CASSLVSGSGANVLTF	TGTGCCAGCAGCTTAGTTTCGGGCTCTGGGGCCAACGTCCTGACTTTC
.	TRBV6-5	TRBJ2-2	.	CASSYALPTSPGELFF	TGTGCCAGCAGTTACGCCCTCCCGACTAGTCCCGGGGAGCTGTTTTTT
.	TRBV6-2/TRBV6-3	TRBJ1-2	many	CASRGTDYGYTF	TGTGCCAGCAGAGGGACGGACTATGGCTACACCTTC
.	TRBV21-1	TRBJ1-6	.	CASSNGTVVGNSPLHF	TGTGCCAGCAGCAACGGGACAGTGGTCGGAAATTCACCCCTCCACTTT
TRBD2	TRBV5-1	TRBJ2-5	.	CASRSLTGGTYNEQYF	TGCGCCAGCCGGTCTCTAACGGGAGGTACCTACAATGAACAGTACTTC
TRBD1	TRBV6-2/TRBV6-3	TRBJ1-1	.	CASSPWGQLETFF	TGTGCCAGCAGTCCGTGGGGACAGCTAGAAACTTTCTTT
.	TRBV5-1	TRBJ2-3	few	CASSFRGVPTDTQYF	TGCGCCAGCAGCTTCAGGGGAGTCCCCACAGATACGCAGTATTTT
.	TRBV28	TRBJ1-1	.	CASSLRHTEAFF	TGTGCCAGCAGCCTCAGACACACTGAAGCTTTCTTT
TRBD1	TRBV11-2	TRBJ2-5	many	CASSLRDRARETQYF	TGTGCCAGCAGCTTACGGGACAGGGCGAGAGAGACCCAGTACTTC
TRBD2	TRBV2	TRBJ2-4	.	CASSSGRALEIQYF	TGTGCCAGCAGTAGCGGGAGGGCCTTGGAGATCCAGTACTTC
.	TRBV29-1	TRBJ1-2	many	CSVGDSPLSYGYTF	TGCAGCGTTGGAGACAGTCCCCTTAGCTATGGCTACACCTTC
TRBD2	TRBV14	TRBJ2-7	few	CASSRAGPAVKQYF	TGTGCCAGCAGCCGAGCGGGGCCCGCGGTGAAGCAGTACTTC